The rows below give T cell receptor beta chains drawn from one sample of a study of T cell responses to AZD1222 COVID-19 vaccine. TCRdb's table, derived via immunoSEQ multiplex PCR, lists solely in-frame clones and lacks some. The sample consists of tens of thousands of clones, roughly nine tenths of them appearing once. The input for sequencing was peripheral blood, taken 28 days after the second AZD1222 dose. These TCRs come from an adult who received the AZD1222 COVID-19 vaccine. The CDR3 runs from the conserved cysteine through the conserved F or W. The order of the fields is clone size, V gene, D gene, CDR3 length, J gene, CDR3 DNA, CDR3 protein. D genes are given only for firm matches. A clone size is listed for some rows: how often the clone was seen (once, few, many), or a class if it is expanded.

NA,TRBV5-1,NA,16,TRBJ2-3,TGCGCCAGCAGCTTGGGCAACTCAGCTAGCACAGATACGCAGTATTTT,CASSLGNSASTDTQYF
NA,TRBV20-1,NA,11,TRBJ1-1,TGCAGTCAATATGGGGACACTGAAGCTTTCTTT,CSQYGDTEAFF
NA,TRBV7-8,TRBD1,16,TRBJ2-1,TGTGCCAGCAGCACATTAGTGGGACAGGGGGTTAATGAGCAGTTCTTC,CASSTLVGQGVNEQFF
NA,TRBV5-1,NA,13,TRBJ1-1,TGCGCCAGCAGCTTAGGGGGGAACACTGAAGCTTTCTTT,CASSLGGNTEAFF
NA,TRBV2,NA,16,TRBJ2-1,TGTGCCAGCAGTTCCTCGACCCCGAGCTCCTACAATGAGCAGTTCTTC,CASSSSTPSSYNEQFF
few,TRBV24-1,TRBD1,16,TRBJ2-1,TGTGCCACCAGTGATGGGCTGGGACAGGGAAACAATGAGCAGTTCTTC,CATSDGLGQGNNEQFF
NA,TRBV5-4,NA,14,TRBJ1-2,TGTGCCAGCAGGTGGAGGGGAGCTAACTATGGCTACACCTTC,CASRWRGANYGYTF
NA,TRBV27,TRBD2,14,TRBJ2-1,TGTGCCAGCACCCCGGGGGGGTCCTACAATGAGCAGTTCTTC,CASTPGGSYNEQFF
NA,TRBV14,NA,15,TRBJ1-1,TGTGCCAGCAGCGATCAGCGGGGAATGAACACTGAAGCTTTCTTT,CASSDQRGMNTEAFF
NA,TRBV5-1,NA,14,TRBJ2-7,TGCGCCAGTAGTGGGTTGGCAGGGTCCTACGAGCAGTACTTC,CASSGLAGSYEQYF
NA,TRBV5-1,NA,13,TRBJ2-7,TGCGCCAGCACCGGGGGGCAGGGCTACGAGCAGTACTTC,CASTGGQGYEQYF
NA,TRBV30,NA,19,TRBJ2-1,TGTGCCTGGAGTGTGATCGGGCCGCTACGGGAAAGCTCCTACAATGAGCAGTTCTTC,CAWSVIGPLRESSYNEQFF
NA,TRBV27,NA,15,TRBJ2-5,TGTGCCAGCAGTCCCCGGCGGGGGCAGGGGGAGACCCAGTACTTC,CASSPRRGQGETQYF
NA,TRBV19,NA,13,TRBJ2-1,TGTGCCAGTAGTATCAACAGTTACAATGAGCAGTTCTTC,CASSINSYNEQFF
NA,TRBV15,NA,14,TRBJ1-1,TGTGCCACCAGCAGAGATTGGGTAGGGACTGAAGCTTTCTTT,CATSRDWVGTEAFF
NA,TRBV2,TRBD2,15,TRBJ2-3,TGTGCCAGCAGGGAACGGGGGGTGGGCACAGATACGCAGTATTTT,CASRERGVGTDTQYF
NA,TRBV5-6,NA,13,TRBJ2-7,TGTGCCAGCAGCTCCAGGGGGGTGTACGAGCAGTACTTC,CASSSRGVYEQYF
NA,TRBV6-2/TRBV6-3,NA,14,TRBJ1-2,TGTGCCAGCAGTCAACAGGGTTCTAACTATGGCTACACCTTC,CASSQQGSNYGYTF
NA,TRBV3-1/TRBV3-2,NA,15,TRBJ2-3,TGTGCCAGCAGCCAAGATGCCAGGCGCACAGATACGCAGTATTTT,CASSQDARRTDTQYF
NA,TRBV25-1,NA,15,TRBJ1-2,TGTGCCAGCAGTCCCACTGCGACAGCGCTCTATGGCTACACCTTC,CASSPTATALYGYTF
NA,TRBV7-9,TRBD2,13,TRBJ2-7,TGTGCCAGCAGTTTAGCGGGGGGTGACGAGCAGTACTTC,CASSLAGGDEQYF